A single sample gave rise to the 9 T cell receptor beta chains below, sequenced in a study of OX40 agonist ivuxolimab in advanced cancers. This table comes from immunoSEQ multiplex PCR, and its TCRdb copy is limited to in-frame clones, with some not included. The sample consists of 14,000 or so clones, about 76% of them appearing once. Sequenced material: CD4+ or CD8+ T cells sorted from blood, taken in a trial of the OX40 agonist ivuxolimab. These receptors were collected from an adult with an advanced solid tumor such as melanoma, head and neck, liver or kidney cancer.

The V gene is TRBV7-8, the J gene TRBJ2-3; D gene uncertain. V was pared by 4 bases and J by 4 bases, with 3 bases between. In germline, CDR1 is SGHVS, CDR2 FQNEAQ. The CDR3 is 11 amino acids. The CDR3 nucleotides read TGTGCCAGCAGCTCGGCAGATACGCAGTATTTT. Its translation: CASSSADTQYF.

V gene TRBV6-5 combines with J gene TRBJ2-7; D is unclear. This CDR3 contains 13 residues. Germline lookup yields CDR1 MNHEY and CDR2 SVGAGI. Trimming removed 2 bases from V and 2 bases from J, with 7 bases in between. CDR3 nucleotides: TGTGCCAGCAGTTACATGAGCACCTACGAGCAGTACTTC. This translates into CASSYMSTYEQYF.

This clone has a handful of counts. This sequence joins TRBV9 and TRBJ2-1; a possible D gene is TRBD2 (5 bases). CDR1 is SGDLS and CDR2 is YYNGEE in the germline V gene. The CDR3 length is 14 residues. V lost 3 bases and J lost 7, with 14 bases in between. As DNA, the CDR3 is TGTGCCAGCAGCGAGGAGGTCGGGATGAATGAGCAGTTCTTC. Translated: CASSEEVGMNEQFF.

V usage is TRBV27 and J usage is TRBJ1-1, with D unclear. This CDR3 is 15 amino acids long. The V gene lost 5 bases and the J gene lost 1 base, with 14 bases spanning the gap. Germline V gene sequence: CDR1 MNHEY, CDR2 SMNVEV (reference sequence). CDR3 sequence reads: CASSPSSLGNTEAFF. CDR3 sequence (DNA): TGTGCCAGCAGTCCATCTTCACTGGGGAACACTGAAGCTTTCTTT.

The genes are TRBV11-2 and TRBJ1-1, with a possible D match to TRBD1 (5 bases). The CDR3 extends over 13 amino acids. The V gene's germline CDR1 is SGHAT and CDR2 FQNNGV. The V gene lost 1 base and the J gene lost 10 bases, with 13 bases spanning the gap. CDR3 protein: CASSLGAGWGAFF. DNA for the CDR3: TGTGCCAGCAGCTTAGGGGCAGGGTGGGGAGCTTTCTTT.

The CDR3 sequence: CASSPLTGQHQETQYF. The CDR3, as DNA: TGTGCCAGCAGCCCCCTGACAGGGCAGCACCAAGAGACCCAGTACTTC. The chain uses TRBV9 and TRBJ2-5; 7 nucleotides match TRBD1. This CDR3 has 16 residues. Germline CDR1 SGDLS, CDR2 YYNGEE. Unmatched junction bases numbered 9, after V lost 4 bases and J lost 0 bases.

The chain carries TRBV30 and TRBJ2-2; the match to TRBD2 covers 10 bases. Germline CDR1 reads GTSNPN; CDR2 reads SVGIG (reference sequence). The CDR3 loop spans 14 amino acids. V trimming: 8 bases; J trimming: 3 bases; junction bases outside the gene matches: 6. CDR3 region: CAGKSGGDTGELFF. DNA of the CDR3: TGTGCCGGGAAAAGCGGGGGGGACACCGGGGAGCTGTTTTTT. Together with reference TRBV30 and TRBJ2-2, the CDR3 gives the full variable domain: SQTIHQWPATLVQPVGSPLSLECTVEGTSNPNLYWYRQAAGRGLQLLFYSVGIGQISSEVPQNLSASRPQDRQFILSSKKLLLSDSGFYLCAGKSGGDTGELFFGEGSRLTVL.

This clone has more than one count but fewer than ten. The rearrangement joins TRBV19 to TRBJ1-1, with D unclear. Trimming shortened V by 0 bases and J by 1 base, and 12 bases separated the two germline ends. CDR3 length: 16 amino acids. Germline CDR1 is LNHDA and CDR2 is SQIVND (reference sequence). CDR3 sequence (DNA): TGTGCCAGTAGTATAGATCAGGCAGAATGGAACACTGAAGCTTTCTTT. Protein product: CASSIDQAEWNTEAFF.

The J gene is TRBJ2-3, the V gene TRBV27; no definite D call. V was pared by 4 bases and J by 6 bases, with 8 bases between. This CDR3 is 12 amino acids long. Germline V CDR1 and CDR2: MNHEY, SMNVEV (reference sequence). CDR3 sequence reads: CASSYPSDTQYF. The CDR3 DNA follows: TGTGCCAGCAGTTACCCCTCGGATACGCAGTATTTT.